Below, 9 T cell receptor beta chains from the same sample are listed, as sequenced in a study of T cell responses to AZD1222 COVID-19 vaccine. Some clones are missing from TCRdb's copy, which holds only in-frame ones; the method was immunoSEQ multiplex PCR. The sample includes roughly 93,000 clones, under 90% of them seen just once. The sequences come from peripheral blood, collected on day 0 of MenACWY control vaccination. The source of these receptors is an adult in good health.

The CDR3 coding sequence is TGTGCCAGTAGTTACGGGGCCGGGGCGGGGGACACTGAAGCTTTCTTT. Translated: CASSYGAGAGDTEAFF. The chain joins TRBV19 to TRBJ1-1; D might be TRBD1 (5 bases). Germline V gene lookup returns CDR1 LNHDA and CDR2 SQIVND (reference sequence). Trimming cost V 5 bases and J 3 bases, with 19 bases left between them. The CDR3 totals 16 residues.

The V and J genes are TRBV7-2 and TRBJ2-5; a weak D match, TRBD1 (5 bases). Per germline, CDR1 SGHTA and CDR2 FQGNSA. Trimming left V 5 bases short and J 5 bases short, with 15 bases between. This CDR3 contains 14 residues. CDR3 loop: CASSPGQSRETQYF. The DNA for the CDR3 is TGTGCCAGCAGCCCAGGACAATCCCGGGAGACCCAGTACTTC.

V and J are TRBV6-5 and TRBJ1-1; D is ambiguous. The V gene's germline CDR1 is MNHEY and CDR2 SVGAGI. Trimming shortened V by 2 bases and J by 2 bases, and 9 bases separated the two germline ends. This CDR3 spans 14 amino acids. CDR3 loop: CASSYAAGNTEAFF. The CDR3 DNA is TGTGCCAGCAGTTACGCAGCAGGTAACACTGAAGCTTTCTTT.

The genes are TRBV25-1 and TRBJ1-6; D is uncertain. There are 14 residues in the CDR3. Germline V gene lookup returns CDR1 MGHDK and CDR2 SYGVNS. Trimming pared 6 bases from V and 5 bases from J, leaving 11 bases between. In DNA form, the CDR3 reads TGTGCCAGCAGGTCGGGAGCCGATAATTCACCCCTCCACTTT. Residues: CASRSGADNSPLHF.

The chain is built from TRBV7-3 and TRBJ2-6, with 10 positions matching TRBD2. The V and J ends lost 1 base and 1 base, in that order; junction bases with no gene match: 7. The germline V gene encodes CDR1 SGHTA and CDR2 FQGTGA. CDR3 size: 19 residues. As DNA, the CDR3 is TGTGCCAGCAGCTTAAGCGGTCTAGCGGGGGTTTCTGGGGCCAACGTCCTGACTTTC. It encodes CASSLSGLAGVSGANVLTF.

The rearrangement joins TRBV18 to TRBJ1-1; 7 nucleotides match TRBD1. CDR1 is KGHSH, CDR2 LQKENI, per germline. This CDR3 has 14 residues. The V gene end was trimmed by 0 bases and the J gene end by 5 bases; junction bases not matched to a gene: 3. The DNA for the CDR3 is TGTGCCAGCTCACCACCGACAGGGAGAACTGAAGCTTTCTTT. Residues: CASSPPTGRTEAFF.

CDR3 DNA: TGTGCCAGCCGACTCACCGGGACAGATAATTCACCCCTCCACTTT. Translation: CASRLTGTDNSPLHF. The J gene is TRBJ1-6, the V gene TRBV2, with 7 bases aligning to TRBD1. J lost 5 bases, V lost 8 bases, and 9 bases had no gene match. The CDR3 has 15 residues. Germline V gives CDR1 SNHLY, CDR2 FYNNEI.

V and J are TRBV11-3 and TRBJ2-3; 14 nucleotides line up with TRBD2. CDR1 and CDR2 from the germline V gene are SGHNT and YENEEA. The J segment lost 0 bases and the V segment lost 0 bases, leaving 8 bases of the junction unmatched. The CDR3 length is 20 residues. In DNA, the CDR3 is TGTGCCAGCAGCTTAGATACAGGAGGGACTAGCGGGGGTAGCACAGATACGCAGTATTTT. It encodes CASSLDTGGTSGGSTDTQYF.

The J gene is TRBJ1-1, the V gene TRBV19; no firm D call. Germline assignment: CDR1 LNHDA and CDR2 SQIVND (reference sequence). Trimming took off 3 bases at V and 0 bases at J, with 11 bases between the two ends. This CDR3 has 15 amino acids. CDR3 DNA sequence: TGTGCCAGTAGTATCAGTAGGGTAATGAACACTGAAGCTTTCTTT. It codes for CASSISRVMNTEAFF.